Following are 10 T cell receptor beta chains from one sample sequenced in a study of regulatory T cells in long-lasting Graves disease. With iRepertoire HTBI primers and Arm-PCR of CDR3 regions, TCR beta libraries were built. TCRdb re-analysed the multiplex PCR reads in MiXCR, keeping a single row per CDR3 protein. The sample has hundreds of thousands of distinct CDR3 sequences; 15% to 18% are singletons. Time point described: newly diagnosed GD, antithyroid drugs for less than 3 months. The authors made the TCR library using RNA they extracted from PBMCs. The sample here was peripheral blood mononuclear cells (PBMCs), taken at new diagnosis, from a patient treated with antithyroid drugs. These receptors all come from a female donor with Graves disease.

This chain uses TRBV27 with TRBJ1-2; TRBD1 matches at 9 bases. CDR1 is MNHEY, CDR2 SMNVEV, per germline (reference sequence). J was trimmed by 1 base and V by 8 bases; bases with no gene match: 8. The CDR3 extends over 15 amino acids. The DNA of the CDR3 is TGTGCCAGCTCACCGGGACAGGGACATAACTATGGCTACACCTTC. This translates into CASSPGQGHNYGYTF.

V and J are TRBV29-1 and TRBJ2-5; no clear D. The ends were cut back, 1 base at V and 4 bases at J, with 4 bases in the middle. CDR3 size: 11 residues. The germline gives CDR1 SQVTM, CDR2 ANQGSEA. The CDR3 reads CSVEGGETQYF. In DNA, the CDR3 is TGCAGCGTTGAAGGGGGAGAGACCCAGTACTTC.

Worth noting for this clonotype: A much larger clonotype is one base distant, so this may be a read error. The genes are TRBV12-3 or TRBV12-4 and TRBJ1-5; D perhaps matches TRBD1 (5 bases). CDR3 length equals 15 residues. The V and J ends lost 4 bases and 8 bases respectively, with 18 bases between them. As DNA, the CDR3 is TGTGCCAGCAGTTCCACGGACGGGGCGGATGAGCCCCAGCATTTT. Protein product: CASSSTDGADEPQHF.

This clonotype was found many times. This chain uses TRBV7-9 with TRBJ1-4, with 11 bases identical to TRBD1. Germline-derived CDR1 and CDR2 are SEHNR and FQNEAQ (reference sequence). The CDR3 loop spans 14 amino acids. The V segment lost 3 bases and the J segment 8 bases; nucleotides outside the gene matches: 2. In DNA form, the CDR3 reads TGTGCCAGCAGCTTCCGGGACAGGGGGGAAAAACTGTTTTTT. The encoded protein is CASSFRDRGEKLFF.

This clonotype was observed many times. This rearrangement joins TRBV13 to TRBJ2-3; D not certain. The germline CDR1 and CDR2 sequences are PRHDT and FYEKMQ (reference sequence). This CDR3 comprises 14 residues. The V gene lost 6 bases and the J gene lost 4 bases, with 14 bases spanning the gap. CDR3 in amino acids: CASSYGRRADTQYF. CDR3 sequence (DNA): TGTGCCAGCAGTTACGGCCGTCGGGCAGATACGCAGTATTTT.

This clonotype was detected many times. The V and J genes are TRBV11-3 and TRBJ2-7, with D tentatively TRBD2 (6 bases). Trimming pared 5 bases from V and 4 bases from J, leaving 24 bases between. Germline assignment: CDR1 SGHNT and CDR2 YENEEA. CDR3 length: 17 residues. The CDR3 loop reads CASSAPRPRDLGYEQYF. As DNA, the CDR3 is TGTGCCAGCAGCGCCCCCCGCCCCCGGGACTTAGGATACGAGCAGTACTTC.

The V call is TRBV5-1, the J call TRBJ2-2; 7 nucleotides match TRBD2. Trimming at V came to 0 bases and at J to 3 bases, leaving 5 bases not matched to a gene. There are 16 residues in the CDR3. Germline V lookup: CDR1 SGHRS, CDR2 YFSETQ. The CDR3 spells CASSLALREYTGELFF. In DNA form, the CDR3 reads TGCGCCAGCAGCTTGGCCTTGCGGGAGTACACCGGGGAGCTGTTTTTT.

This clonotype was found many times. The chain employs TRBV7-2 and TRBJ1-3; no definite D call. Between the trimmed V and J ends, which lost 4 bases and 2 bases, there was a span of 12 bases. CDR3 length: 15 amino acids. CDR1 and CDR2 from the germline V gene are SGHTA and FQGNSA. CDR3 loop: CASSYRANPGNTIYF. CDR3 sequence (DNA): TGTGCCAGCAGCTACCGGGCGAACCCTGGAAACACCATATATTTT.

This clonotype was observed at least ten times. This chain connects TRBV3-1 to TRBJ1-6; D is possibly TRBD1 (5 bases). V was trimmed by 7 bases and J by 7 bases, leaving 8 bases between them. Looked up from germline, CDR1 is LGHDT and CDR2 is YNNKEL (reference sequence). This CDR3 has 12 residues. The CDR3 is CASTRQNSPLHF. The CDR3 DNA reads TGTGCCAGCACCCGACAGAATTCACCCCTCCACTTT. The whole variable domain, filled in from reference TRBV3-1 and TRBJ1-6, reads DTAVSQTPKYLVTQMGNDKSIKCEQNLGHDTMYWYKQDSKKFLKIMFSYNNKELIINETVPNRFSPKSPDKAHLNLHINSLELGDSAVYFCASTRQNSPLHFGNGTRLTVT.

The chain links TRBV28 to TRBJ2-7; no reliable D call. Germline V gives CDR1 MDHEN, CDR2 SYDVKM. The ends were cut back, 5 bases at V and 9 bases at J, with 17 bases in the middle. The CDR3 loop spans 13 amino acids. The CDR3 spells CASSPPTSEWQYF. CDR3 sequence (DNA): TGTGCCAGCAGTCCCCCCACAAGTGAATGGCAGTACTTC.